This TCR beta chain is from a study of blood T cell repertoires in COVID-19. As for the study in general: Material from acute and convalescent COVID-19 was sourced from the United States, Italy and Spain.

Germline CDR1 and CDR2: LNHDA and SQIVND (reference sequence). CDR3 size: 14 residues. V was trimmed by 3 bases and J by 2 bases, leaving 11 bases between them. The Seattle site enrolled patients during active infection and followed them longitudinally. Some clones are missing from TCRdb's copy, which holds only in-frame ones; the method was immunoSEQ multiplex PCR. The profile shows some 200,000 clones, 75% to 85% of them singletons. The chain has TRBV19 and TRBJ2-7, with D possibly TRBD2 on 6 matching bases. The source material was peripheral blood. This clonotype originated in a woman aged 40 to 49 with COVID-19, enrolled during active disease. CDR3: CASSIGGLAYEQYF. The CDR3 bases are TGTGCCAGTAGTATTGGGGGGTTGGCCTACGAGCAGTACTTC.